The 17 T cell receptor beta chains below all came from one sample that was sequenced in a study of identical twins. One entry per CDR3 protein results from TCRdb running MiXCR on the 5' RACE reads. Altogether hundreds of thousands of distinct CDR3 sequences are present, 8.6% being singletons, with the ten largest covering 0.85% to 1%. These sequences were also reported in another study, on yellow fever vaccine responses in identical twins.

Sequenced: PBMCs. All receptors derive from a young woman in good health.

This rearrangement joins TRBV11-1 to TRBJ2-3, with TRBD2 identical over 8 bases. The germline V gene encodes CDR1 SGHAT and CDR2 FQDESV (reference sequence). V was clipped by 1 base and J by 2 bases; unmatched bases: 11. There are 18 residues in the CDR3. CDR3 bases: TGTGCCAGCAGCTTAGGGGGAATGACTAGCGAGTACACAGATACGCAGTATTTT. Encoded protein: CASSLGGMTSEYTDTQYF.

The rearrangement joins TRBV28 to TRBJ2-1; D possibly matches TRBD1 or TRBD2 (5 bases each). V lost 6 bases to trimming and J lost 6 bases, with 15 bases between them. The CDR3 has 14 amino acids. Germline assignment: CDR1 MDHEN and CDR2 SYDVKM. The DNA for the CDR3 is TGTGCCAGCAGGGGGACGTTATTGGGCAATGAGCAGTTCTTC. Translation gives CASRGTLLGNEQFF.

At least ten counts were recorded for this clonotype. The chain combines TRBV5-1 with TRBJ1-2; D is undetermined. The V end lost 0 bases, the J end lost 5 bases, and 8 bases lay between the germline ends. Germline loops: CDR1 SGHRS, CDR2 YFSETQ. The CDR3 has 13 amino acids. The CDR3 nucleotides are TGCGCCAGCAGCTTGGCCTGGGAATATGGCTACACCTTC. It is translated as CASSLAWEYGYTF.

At least ten counts were recorded for this clonotype. This chain links TRBV12-3 or TRBV12-4 with TRBJ1-2; TRBD1 agrees at 9 bases. The CDR3 sequence is 15 residues long. The V gene end was trimmed by 5 bases and the J gene end by 4 bases; junction bases not matched to a gene: 8. Written as DNA, the CDR3 is TGTGCCAGCAGTGCCCCAAGACAGGGGGTCTATGGCTACACCTTC. This codes for CASSAPRQGVYGYTF.

The chain recombines TRBV25-1 with TRBJ2-3; a weak D match, TRBD2 (6 bases). Trimming took 1 base from V and 3 from J, leaving 14 bases between them. The length of the CDR3 is 16 residues. CDR1 is MGHDK and CDR2 is SYGVNS in the germline V gene. The CDR3 DNA sequence: TGTGCCAGCAGTGAATTTCGGGGACTGGATACAGATACGCAGTATTTT. The encoded protein is CASSEFRGLDTDTQYF.

This clonotype has a count of ten or more. The V and J genes are TRBV29-1 and TRBJ1-1; D might be TRBD1 (5 bases). Germline assignment: CDR1 SQVTM and CDR2 ANQGSEA. V dropped 3 bases and J dropped 1 base, with 9 bases sitting between them. This CDR3 has 13 amino acids. CDR3 coding DNA: TGCAGCGTTGAGATGGGGGGGAACACTGAAGCTTTCTTT. This encodes CSVEMGGNTEAFF.

CDR3 loop: CATSDWTGRETQYF. The CDR3 DNA follows: TGTGCCACCAGTGATTGGACAGGGAGAGAGACCCAGTACTTC. The V and J genes are TRBV24-1 and TRBJ2-5; 8 bases are shared with TRBD1. V lost 2 bases and J lost 4; bases outside the gene matches: 2. The length of the CDR3 is 14 residues. Germline V CDR1 and CDR2: KGHDR, SFDVKD.

This clonotype was seen at least ten times. The V and J genes are TRBV5-1 and TRBJ2-5; 7 bases fit TRBD2. The V and J ends lost 4 bases and 2 bases, in that order; junction bases with no gene match: 2. This CDR3 contains 13 residues. From germline, CDR1 is SGHRS and CDR2 YFSETQ. The CDR3 sequence is CASSRAGQETQYF. In DNA, the CDR3 is TGCGCCAGCAGCAGAGCGGGGCAAGAGACCCAGTACTTC.

This clonotype was counted ten times or more. The rearrangement links TRBV20-1 to TRBJ2-1; D gene uncertain. Deletions cut 3 bases from V and 8 bases from J, with 11 bases between. This CDR3 is built from 12 residues. Germline V CDR1 and CDR2: DFQATT, SNEGSKA (reference sequence). The CDR3 region is CSARSGLYEQFF. The CDR3 DNA reads as TGCAGTGCTAGGTCGGGTTTATATGAGCAGTTCTTC.

CDR3 in amino acids: CASSQDPGPIGGELFF. CDR3 coding DNA: TGTGCCAGCAGCCAGGACCCGGGTCCCATTGGAGGGGAGCTGTTTTTT. The chain employs TRBV3-1 and TRBJ2-2; no clear D gene. Trimming took 3 bases from V and 8 from J, leaving 19 bases between them. Germline lookup yields CDR1 LGHDT and CDR2 YNNKEL (reference sequence). The length of the CDR3 is 16 residues.

This clonotype was seen a handful of times. V and J are TRBV3-1 and TRBJ2-5; 8 bases align to TRBD2. Germline loops: CDR1 LGHDT, CDR2 YNNKEL (reference sequence). V lost 1 base to trimming and J lost 2 bases; unmatched junction nucleotides: 9. The CDR3 has 17 amino acids. CDR3 nucleotide sequence: TGTGCCAGCAGCCAAGTTCGGTTAGCGGGGCTACAAGAGACCCAGTACTTC. As protein: CASSQVRLAGLQETQYF.

This rearrangement joins TRBV19 to TRBJ2-4, with TRBD1 matching 7 bases. This CDR3 has 15 residues. Germline V gene data show CDR1 as LNHDA and CDR2 as SQIVND (reference sequence). The trim removed 5 bases at V and 0 bases at J, leaving 4 bases unmatched. CDR3 in amino acids: CASSPTGVAKNIQYF. CDR3 DNA: TGTGCCAGTAGTCCAACAGGGGTAGCCAAAAACATTCAGTACTTC.

This sequence joins TRBV29-1 and TRBJ2-7; weak D call: TRBD2 (5 bases). Trimming cost V 7 bases and J 3 bases, with 13 bases left between them. The length of the CDR3 is 12 residues. In germline, CDR1 is SQVTM, CDR2 ANQGSEA. CDR3 amino acids: CSALTTSYEQYF. For the CDR3, the DNA is TGCAGCGCACTGACAACTAGCTACGAGCAGTACTTC.

This chain joins TRBV9 and TRBJ2-1, with 10 positions matching TRBD2. This CDR3 is 15 amino acids long. CDR1 and CDR2 (germline): SGDLS, YYNGEE. V was clipped by 7 bases and J by 6 bases; unmatched bases: 10. CDR3 sequence reads: CASGTVLAGANEQFF. CDR3 DNA: TGTGCCAGCGGGACAGTTCTAGCGGGGGCCAATGAGCAGTTCTTC.

The sample holds many counts of this clonotype. The V call is TRBV7-9, the J call TRBJ2-7; D is ambiguous. This CDR3 has 13 amino acids. CDR1 and CDR2 (germline): SEHNR, FQNEAQ (reference sequence). The ends were cut back, 5 bases at V and 0 bases at J, with 8 bases in the middle. Here the CDR3 DNA reads TGTGCCAGCAGCGCGCATGGCTCCTACGAGCAGTACTTC. It encodes CASSAHGSYEQYF.

This clonotype has only a few counts. The chain is built from TRBV21-1 and TRBJ1-5. TRBV21-1 is deemed a pseudogene. The CDR3 totals 16 residues. CDR3 bases: TGTGCCAGCAGCAAAGTATGTGCAGGAGAAAATCAGCCCCAGCATTTT. This codes for CASSKVCAGENQPQHF.

The chain combines TRBV5-1 with TRBJ1-1, with TRBD1 as a possible D gene (5 bases). From germline, CDR1 is SGHRS and CDR2 YFSETQ. Trimming pared 1 base from V and 6 bases from J, leaving 19 bases between. The CDR3 runs 16 residues. The CDR3 DNA is TGCGCCAGCAGCTTGACTGGGGGGGTAAGTTTTGCTGAAGCTTTCTTT. Encoded protein: CASSLTGGVSFAEAFF. Looking up the rest from reference TRBV5-1 and TRBJ1-1 gives the full variable domain: KAGVTQTPRYLIKTRGQQVTLSCSPISGHRSVSWYQQTPGQGLQFLFEYFSETQRNKGNFPGRFSGRQFSNSRSEMNVSTLELGDSALYLCASSLTGGVSFAEAFFGQGTRLTVV.